This T cell receptor (beta chain) was obtained from a study of OX40 agonist ivuxolimab in advanced cancers. As for the study in general: Dose-escalation patients were diagnosed with hepatocellular carcinoma, melanoma, renal cell cancer or head and neck cancer. Three patients, one with hepatocellular carcinoma and two with cutaneous melanoma, achieved partial responses.

Only in-frame clones appear in the TCRdb table, and some are missing; sequencing was by immunoSEQ multiplex PCR. This repertoire shows tens of thousands of clones, about nine tenths found once; its top ten account for around 4%. The CDR3 covers 12 residues. Germline V gene sequence: CDR1 MDHEN, CDR2 SYDVKM. The V segment lost 5 bases and the J segment 11 bases; nucleotides outside the gene matches: 8. With regard to this clone: Its target is unknown.

Study-level findings and limits: Partial responders treated at 0.1-3.0 mg/kg exhibited clonal expansion among the lowest measured.

The input for sequencing was CD4+ or CD8+ T cells sorted from blood, taken in a trial of the OX40 agonist ivuxolimab. The gene calls are TRBV28 and TRBJ1-1; 7 bases line up with TRBD1. The receptor was isolated from an adult with an advanced solid tumor such as melanoma, head and neck, liver or kidney cancer. The CDR3 loop is CASSDVTGEAFF. The CDR3, as DNA: TGTGCCAGCAGTGACGTCACAGGGGAGGCTTTCTTT.